This entry lists 27 T cell receptor beta chains sequenced from one sample in a study of blood T cell repertoires in COVID-19. Data came from immunoSEQ multiplex PCR; TCRdb stores just in-frame clones and leaves some out. The sample lists about 150,000 clones, approximately 87% occurring once. The sample comprised PBMCs or T cells enriched from blood (not recorded which). The receptors were gathered from a woman aged 30 to 39 with acute COVID-19.

This chain joins TRBV18 and TRBJ1-5; the D gene is possibly TRBD1 (5 bases). The V end lost 5 bases, the J end lost 0 bases, and 14 bases lay between the germline ends. Germline assignment: CDR1 KGHSH and CDR2 LQKENI. This CDR3 is built from 16 residues. CDR3 nucleotides: TGTGCCAGCTCAGACCAAGGGACTGATAGCAATCAGCCCCAGCATTTT. The encoded protein is CASSDQGTDSNQPQHF.

The chain links TRBV2 to TRBJ1-1, with D possibly TRBD1 on 5 matching bases. Trimming took 3 bases from V and 0 from J, leaving 8 bases between them. The germline CDR1 and CDR2 sequences are SNHLY and FYNNEI. The CDR3 has 14 amino acids. The CDR3 DNA is TGTGCCAGCAGTGAGGGGCGGATGAACACTGAAGCTTTCTTT. Residues: CASSEGRMNTEAFF. Filled out from reference TRBV2 and TRBJ1-1, the complete variable domain reads EPEVTQTPSHQVTQMGQEVILRCVPISNHLYFYWYRQILGQKVEFLVSFYNNEISEKSEIFDDQFSVERPDGSNFTLKIRSTKLEDSAMYFCASSEGRMNTEAFFGQGTRLTVV.

Only one count was recorded for this clone. This chain links TRBV7-2 with TRBJ2-5, with D unclear. Germline V gene data show CDR1 as SGHTA and CDR2 as FQGNSA. The CDR3 extends over 16 amino acids. The V and J ends lost 1 base and 4 bases respectively, with 16 bases between them. The chain's CDR3 is CASSLVASLIAETQYF. CDR3 DNA: TGTGCCAGCAGCTTAGTGGCTAGTTTAATCGCAGAGACCCAGTACTTC. Filled out from reference TRBV7-2 and TRBJ2-5, the complete variable domain reads GAGVSQSPSNKVTEKGKDVELRCDPISGHTALYWYRQSLGQGLEFLIYFQGNSAPDKSGLPSDRFSAERTGGSVSTLTIQRTQQEDSAVYLCASSLVASLIAETQYFGPGTRLLVL.

The chain combines TRBV7-9 with TRBJ1-1; possibly TRBD1 for D (5 bases). The V end was cut by 3 bases, the J end by 1 base, with 6 bases between. The CDR3 is 13 residues long. From germline, CDR1 is SEHNR and CDR2 FQNEAQ (reference sequence). CDR3 DNA sequence: TGTGCCAGCAGCTTCGGGGGGAACACTGAAGCTTTCTTT. This encodes CASSFGGNTEAFF.

The V call is TRBV6-5, the J call TRBJ2-1; no definite D call. Trimming pared 6 bases from V and 5 bases from J, leaving 11 bases between. The CDR3 has 13 residues. Germline V lookup: CDR1 MNHEY, CDR2 SVGAGI. The CDR3 coding sequence is TGTGCCAGCAGGGCCAGCGCCGACAATGAGCAGTTCTTC. This encodes CASRASADNEQFF.

J is TRBJ2-3 and V is TRBV6-4, with 7 bases lining up with TRBD2. The CDR3 loop spans 16 amino acids. V was clipped by 4 bases and J by 4 bases; unmatched bases: 11. Germline V gives CDR1 MRHNA, CDR2 SNTAGT. This CDR3 reads CASSGAPGSGADTQYF. CDR3 nucleotide sequence: TGTGCCAGCAGTGGCGCCCCGGGAAGCGGGGCAGATACGCAGTATTTT.

The chain couples TRBV7-2 to TRBJ1-1; TRBD1 aligns across 12 bases. Germline V CDR1 and CDR2: SGHTA, FQGNSA. This CDR3 region has 17 residues. Trimming at V came to 5 bases and at J to 1 base, leaving 8 bases not matched to a gene. This chain's CDR3 is CASSLIPGQGANTEAFF. The DNA of the CDR3 is TGTGCCAGCAGCCTTATACCGGGACAGGGGGCGAACACTGAAGCTTTCTTT.

The chain carries TRBV7-9 and TRBJ1-2; a weak D match, TRBD1 (5 bases). Germline assignment: CDR1 SEHNR and CDR2 FQNEAQ (reference sequence). This CDR3 is built from 11 residues. In DNA, the CDR3 is TGTGCTGTCAGGGTCAACTATGGCTACACCTTC. Translation: CAVRVNYGYTF.

The V gene is TRBV9, the J gene TRBJ2-7, with D possibly TRBD1 on 6 matching bases. CDR3 length: 13 amino acids. Trimming shortened V by 4 bases and J by 3 bases, and 11 bases separated the two germline ends. Germline values: CDR1 SGDLS, CDR2 YYNGEE. CDR3 region: CASSSLDSYEQYF. The CDR3 bases are TGTGCCAGCAGCTCCCTGGACAGCTACGAGCAGTACTTC.

This chain uses TRBV2 with TRBJ2-2; D gene ambiguous. Germline-derived CDR1 and CDR2 are SNHLY and FYNNEI. This CDR3 region has 15 residues. V was clipped by 2 bases and J by 1 base, with 8 bases between them. CDR3: CASSEWAGNTGELFF. CDR3 bases: TGTGCCAGCAGTGAATGGGCCGGGAACACCGGGGAGCTGTTTTTT.

The chain links TRBV10-3 to TRBJ2-2; D uncertain. Trimming shortened V by 7 bases and J by 0 bases, and 6 bases separated the two germline ends. The CDR3 sequence is 13 residues long. CDR1 and CDR2 (germline): ENHRY, SYGVKD. Here the CDR3 reads CAINTPNTGELFF. The CDR3 bases are TGTGCCATCAACACCCCGAACACCGGGGAGCTGTTTTTT.

The chain uses TRBV4-2 and TRBJ1-1; D gene ambiguous. Germline-derived CDR1 and CDR2 are LGHNA and YNFKEQ. CDR3 length: 14 residues. V shed 3 bases and J shed 5 bases, with 13 bases lying between them. For the CDR3, the DNA is TGTGCCAGCAGCCAGCTGTCCCCGGAGACTGAAGCTTTCTTT. This translates into CASSQLSPETEAFF.

V gene TRBV28 combines with J gene TRBJ1-2; TRBD1 might be the D (5 bases). CDR1 and CDR2 from the germline V gene are MDHEN and SYDVKM. The CDR3 runs to 18 residues. Trimming pared 7 bases from V and 0 bases from J, leaving 24 bases between. The DNA of the CDR3 is TGTGCCAGCACTTCAGCAGGGCCCACCCTTCAAGCTAACTATGGCTACACCTTC. Encoded protein: CASTSAGPTLQANYGYTF.

The rearrangement joins TRBV12-3 or TRBV12-4 to TRBJ2-3; 7 nucleotides agree with TRBD2. The length of the CDR3 is 13 residues. Unmatched junction bases numbered 9, after V lost 10 bases and J lost 5 bases. CDR3 bases: TGTGCCACCCGAGTGGGGGGGGTAGATACGCAGTATTTT. Its translation is CATRVGGVDTQYF.

V gene TRBV2 combines with J gene TRBJ1-2; possibly TRBD1 for D (5 bases). V was clipped by 3 bases and J by 2 bases, with 13 bases between them. The V gene's germline CDR1 is SNHLY and CDR2 FYNNEI. The length of the CDR3 is 15 residues. CDR3 nucleotides: TGTGCCAGCAGTGAGGGGGGAGGGGCAAACTATGGCTACACCTTC. It yields the protein CASSEGGGANYGYTF.

The chain uses TRBV6-5 and TRBJ1-1, with D perhaps TRBD1 (6 bases). The CDR3 length is 14 residues. CDR1 MNHEY and CDR2 SVGAGI come from the germline V gene. V was shortened by 2 bases and J by 4 bases, with 11 bases between the two germline ends. In DNA, the CDR3 is TGTGCCAGCAGTTACGCGGGAGGGGGCACTGAAGCTTTCTTT. Amino acids: CASSYAGGGTEAFF.

The gene calls are TRBV28 and TRBJ1-1; 11 bases agree with TRBD1. The germline V gene encodes CDR1 MDHEN and CDR2 SYDVKM. This CDR3 has 12 residues. Trimming took 10 bases from V and 7 from J; bases not matched to a gene: 5. The DNA of the CDR3 is TGTGCCACCGGGACAGGGGGAATTGAAGCTTTCTTT. The encoded protein is CATGTGGIEAFF.

The chain employs TRBV5-1 and TRBJ2-5; TRBD1 aligns across 12 bases. The CDR3 is 15 residues long. In germline, CDR1 is SGHRS, CDR2 YFSETQ. V shed 4 bases, J shed 5 bases, and the junction held 6 bases outside the gene matches. CDR3 residues: CASSPGDRGQETQYF. The CDR3 DNA follows: TGCGCCAGCAGCCCGGGGGACAGGGGGCAGGAGACCCAGTACTTC.

This chain joins TRBV12-2 and TRBJ1-6; TRBD1, the table's D call, lacks a check against the DNA. TRBV12-2 is a pseudogene segment. The CDR3 length is 15 residues. DNA of the CDR3: TGTGCAAGTCGCTTATCGGACAGGGGCTATTCACCCCTCCACTTT. As protein: CASRLSDRGYSPLHF.

The V call is TRBV18, the J call TRBJ2-1; TRBD2 agrees at 10 bases. CDR1 is KGHSH, CDR2 LQKENI, per germline. V lost 5 bases and J lost 2; bases outside the gene matches: 9. This CDR3 is built from 17 residues. The CDR3 here is CASSAGSGRAPYNEQFF. The CDR3 DNA sequence: TGTGCCAGCTCAGCAGGGAGCGGGAGGGCCCCCTACAATGAGCAGTTCTTC.

The rearrangement uses TRBV9 and TRBJ2-1; D possibly corresponds to TRBD2 (5 bases). This CDR3 comprises 15 residues. With 0 bases removed from V and 5 bases from J, the gap between germline ends came to 12 bases. Germline V lookup: CDR1 SGDLS, CDR2 YYNGEE. The CDR3 spells CASSVGGSANNEQFF. CDR3 coding DNA: TGTGCCAGCAGCGTAGGAGGGAGTGCCAACAATGAGCAGTTCTTC.

The rearrangement links TRBV27 to TRBJ2-3, with a weak D call TRBD2 (6 bases). The CDR3 covers 20 residues. V shed 8 bases and J shed 0 bases, with 30 bases lying between them. Germline CDR1 MNHEY, CDR2 SMNVEV (reference sequence). The CDR3 region is CASRNRETRRLVESTDTQYF. The CDR3 DNA is TGTGCCAGCCGGAATCGGGAGACTAGAAGACTAGTCGAAAGCACAGATACGCAGTATTTT.

The CDR3 is CASSGNLCQPQHF. The CDR3 DNA is TGTGCCAGCTCCGGGAATCTTTGTCAGCCCCAGCATTTT. The genes are TRBV21-1 and TRBJ1-5. TRBV21-1 is given as a pseudogene. The length of the CDR3 is 13 residues.

J is TRBJ1-6 and V is TRBV14; D is undetermined. V was shortened by 0 bases and J by 0 bases, with 9 bases between the two germline ends. In germline, CDR1 is SGHDN, CDR2 FVKESK. The CDR3 spans 17 residues. This chain's CDR3 is CASSQDPGSSYNSPLHF. The CDR3 DNA reads TGTGCCAGCAGCCAAGATCCGGGGAGCTCCTATAATTCACCCCTCCACTTT. The whole variable domain, remainder taken from reference TRBV14 and TRBJ1-6, is EAGVTQFPSHSVIEKGQTVTLRCDPISGHDNLYWYRRVMGKEIKFLLHFVKESKQDESGMPNNRFLAERTGGTYSTLKVQPAELEDSGVYFCASSQDPGSSYNSPLHFGNGTRLTVT.

This rearrangement joins TRBV12-3 or TRBV12-4 to TRBJ1-2; tentative D call: TRBD1 (5 bases). V shed 5 bases and J shed 5 bases, with 12 bases lying between them. This CDR3 has 13 amino acids. CDR3 in DNA: TGTGCCAGCAGTCCCAGGGCTGAGTATGGCTACACCTTC. Its protein product is CASSPRAEYGYTF.

This clone was picked up a small number of times. The V gene is TRBV18, the J gene TRBJ2-7; 9 bases line up with TRBD1. V gave up 3 bases and J gave up 3 bases; unmatched junction bases: 6. The CDR3 sequence is 15 residues long. Germline CDR1 is KGHSH and CDR2 is LQKENI. The DNA for the CDR3 is TGTGCCAGCTCACCCTCCGGGACAGGGAACTACGAGCAGTACTTC. It yields the protein CASSPSGTGNYEQYF.

The CDR3 DNA reads as TGTGCCAGCAGTTTATTGGGGACAGCTAATGAAAAACTGTTTTTT. Amino acid sequence: CASSLLGTANEKLFF. The rearrangement uses TRBV27 and TRBJ1-4, with TRBD1 matching 7 bases. The germline V gene has CDR1 MNHEY and CDR2 SMNVEV (reference sequence). Trimming took 1 base from V and 3 from J; bases not matched to a gene: 2. This CDR3 is built from 15 residues.